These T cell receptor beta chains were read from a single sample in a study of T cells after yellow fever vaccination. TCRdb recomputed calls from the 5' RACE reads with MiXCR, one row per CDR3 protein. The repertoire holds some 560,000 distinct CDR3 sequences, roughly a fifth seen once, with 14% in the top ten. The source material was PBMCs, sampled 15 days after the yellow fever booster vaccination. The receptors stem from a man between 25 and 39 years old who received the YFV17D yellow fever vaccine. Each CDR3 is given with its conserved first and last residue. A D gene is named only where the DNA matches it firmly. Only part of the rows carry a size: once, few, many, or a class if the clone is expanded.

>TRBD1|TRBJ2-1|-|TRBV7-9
TGTGCCAGCAGCATTGGACAGGGAGAGCAGTTCTTC
CASSIGQGEQFF
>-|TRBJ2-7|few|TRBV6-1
TGTGCCAGCGGGGCCAGCGGGACACACGAGCAGTACTTC
CASGASGTHEQYF
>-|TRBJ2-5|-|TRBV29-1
TGCAGCGTTGATGGAGGTGAGGGGACCCAGTACTTC
CSVDGGEGTQYF
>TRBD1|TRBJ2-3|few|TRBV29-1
TGCAGCGTTGAGAGGACAGGGATGATAGCAGATACGCAGTATTTT
CSVERTGMIADTQYF
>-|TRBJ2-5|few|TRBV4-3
TGCGCCAGCAGCCAGACTACAGGGAAGGAGACCCAGTACTTC
CASSQTTGKETQYF
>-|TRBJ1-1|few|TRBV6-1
TGTGCCAGCAGTGTGAGCGTGGACCCGAACACTGAAGCTTTCTTT
CASSVSVDPNTEAFF
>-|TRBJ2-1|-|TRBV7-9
TGTGCCAGCAGCTTATCCGGGTATGAGCAGTTCTTC
CASSLSGYEQFF
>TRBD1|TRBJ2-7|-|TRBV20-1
TGCAGTGCTGGACAGGGCACCCCGTCCGAGCAGTACTTC
CSAGQGTPSEQYF
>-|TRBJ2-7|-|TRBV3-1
TGTGCCAGCAGCTCAGTTAGGGGTTTGGGCGAGCTGTACTTC
CASSSVRGLGELYF
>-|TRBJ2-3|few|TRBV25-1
TGTGCCAGCAGTGAATTCGGGGACGGGCCGACAGATACGCAGTATTTT
CASSEFGDGPTDTQYF
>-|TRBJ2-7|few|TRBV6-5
TGTGCCAGCACCTTATCCTACGAGCAGTACTTC
CASTLSYEQYF
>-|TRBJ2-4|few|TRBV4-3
TGCGCCAGCAGCCATGAAGGGGGAGCCAAAAACATTCAGTACTTC
CASSHEGGAKNIQYF
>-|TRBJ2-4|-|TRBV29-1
TGCAGCGCATACGACAGCTTAGCCAAAAACATTCAGTACTTC
CSAYDSLAKNIQYF
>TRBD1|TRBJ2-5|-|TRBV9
TGTGCCAGCAGCGCAGGGACAGCCCAAGAGACCCAGTACTTC
CASSAGTAQETQYF
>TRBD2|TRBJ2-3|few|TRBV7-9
TGTGCCAGCAGCTTAGGCGGGAGATTCGCAGATACGCAGTATTTT
CASSLGGRFADTQYF
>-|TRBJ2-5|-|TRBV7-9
TGTGCCAGCAGCTTAGAAAACGGTATAGCGACCCAGTACTTC
CASSLENGIATQYF
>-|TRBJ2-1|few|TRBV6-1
TGTGCCAGCAGTGAAGCCATGACAGGTCTCAATGAGCAGTTCTTC
CASSEAMTGLNEQFF
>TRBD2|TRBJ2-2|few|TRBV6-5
TGTGCCAGCAGTTATGCTAGCGGGTTTACGGGGGAGCTGTTTTTT
CASSYASGFTGELFF
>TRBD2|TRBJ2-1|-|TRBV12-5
TGTGCTAGTGGTTTACCCTCCGGGACTAGCGGATACAATGAGCAGTTCTTC
CASGLPSGTSGYNEQFF
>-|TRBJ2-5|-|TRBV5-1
TGCGCCAGCAGCTTGCAACAGGAAGAGACCCAGTACTTC
CASSLQQEETQYF
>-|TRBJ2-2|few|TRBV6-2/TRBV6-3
TGTGCCAGCAGTCTTCTACGGGGCACCGGGGAGCTGTTTTTT
CASSLLRGTGELFF
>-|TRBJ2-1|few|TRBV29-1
TGCAGCGTTGAGGTGGTGCAGGGATGGGATGAGCAGTTCTTC
CSVEVVQGWDEQFF
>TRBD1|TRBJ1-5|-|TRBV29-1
TGCAGCGTTGAAGGACAGGGGGTGGGTCAGCCCCAGCATTTT
CSVEGQGVGQPQHF
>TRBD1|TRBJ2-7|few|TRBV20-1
TGCAGTGGAGGGACAGGCCCTTTCTACGAGCAGTACTTC
CSGGTGPFYEQYF
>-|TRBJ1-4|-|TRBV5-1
TGCGCCAGCAGCGTGACAGGCGAACATGAAAAACTGTTTTTT
CASSVTGEHEKLFF
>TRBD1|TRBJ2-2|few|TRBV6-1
TGTGCCAGCAGCAGGACAGGGAAGGGAACCGGGGAGCTGTTTTTT
CASSRTGKGTGELFF
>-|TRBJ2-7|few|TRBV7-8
TGTGCCAGCAGCTTAAGCAGGGACGAGCAGTACTTC
CASSLSRDEQYF
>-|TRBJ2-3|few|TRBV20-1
TGCAGTGCTAGACCCCGCCCAGCGGATACGCAGTATTTT
CSARPRPADTQYF
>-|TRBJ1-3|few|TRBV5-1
TGCGCCAGCAGCTCGGCTCCTGGAAACACCATATATTTT
CASSSAPGNTIYF
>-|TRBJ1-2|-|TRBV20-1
TGCAGTGCTAGGTCCGCTAACTATGGCTACACCTTC
CSARSANYGYTF
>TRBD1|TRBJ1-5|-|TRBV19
TGTGCCAGTAGTATCAGACAGGGGGGCAATCAGCCCCAGCATTTT
CASSIRQGGNQPQHF
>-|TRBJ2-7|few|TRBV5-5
TGTGCCAGCAGCTTTGGTACCTACCAGCAGTACTTC
CASSFGTYQQYF
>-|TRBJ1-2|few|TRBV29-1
TGCAGCGTTGAGATAGGGCGCTATGGCTACACCTTC
CSVEIGRYGYTF
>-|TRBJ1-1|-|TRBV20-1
TGCAGTGTACGGGGGGCTCAGACCCTGAACACTGAAGCTTTCTTT
CSVRGAQTLNTEAFF
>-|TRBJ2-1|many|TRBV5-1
TGTGCCAGCAGCTTAGTGGGGGATGAGCAGTTCTTC
CASSLVGDEQFF
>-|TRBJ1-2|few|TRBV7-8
TGTGCCAGCAGCCCGGGGCGTCGGGGGGCGAGAGGCTACACCTTC
CASSPGRRGARGYTF
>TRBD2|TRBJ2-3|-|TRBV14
TGTGCCAGCAGCCACTGGACTAGCGGAACTTCCGGTACGCAGTATTTT
CASSHWTSGTSGTQYF
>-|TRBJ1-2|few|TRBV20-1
TGCAGTGCTAGGTCACGGGAGTTCTATGGCTACACCTTC
CSARSREFYGYTF
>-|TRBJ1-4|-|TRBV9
TGTGCCAGCAGAAGGGGGACAACAACTAATGAAAAACTGTTTTTT
CASRRGTTTNEKLFF
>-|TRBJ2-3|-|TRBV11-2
TGTGCCAGCATGCCGACAGCTAGCACAGATACGCAGTATTTT
CASMPTASTDTQYF
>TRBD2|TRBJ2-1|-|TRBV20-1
TGCAGTGCTAGAGTGGGGACTAGCCCGTTCTTC
CSARVGTSPFF
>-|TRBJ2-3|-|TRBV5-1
TGCGCCAGCAGCTGGGGGGCAGACACAGATACGCAGTATTTT
CASSWGADTDTQYF
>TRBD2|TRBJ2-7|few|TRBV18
TGTGCCAGCTCACCGGGGACTAGGGTTTTCTCCTACGAGCAGTACTTC
CASSPGTRVFSYEQYF
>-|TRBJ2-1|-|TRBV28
TGTGCCAGCGACGGAGAGGAGGAGTTCTTC
CASDGEEEFF